The clone carrying this T cell receptor (beta chain) was detected only a few times. V was cut by 5 bases and J by 0 bases, with 13 bases left in between. The CDR3 is 15 amino acids. In germline, CDR1 is SGHTA, CDR2 FQGTGA. The data were taken from a study of chronic HIV infection and antiretroviral therapy. TCRdb reprocessed the 5' RACE reads via MiXCR and lists one record per CDR3 protein. This sample has approximately 47,000 distinct CDR3 sequences, with approximately 19% found just once. The sequence was obtained from an adult who had HIV and had not received antiretroviral therapy, or was an uninfected healthy control (not recorded which). Sequencing used peripheral blood. This chain uses TRBV7-3 with TRBJ1-1, with unresolved D. DNA of the CDR3: TGTGCCAGCAGCGCTATGCCCGCCCTGAACACTGAAGCTTTCTTT. Protein sequence: CASSAMPALNTEAFF. The whole variable domain, remainder taken from reference TRBV7-3 and TRBJ1-1, is GAGVSQTPSNKVTEKGKYVELRCDPISGHTALYWYRQSLGQGPEFLIYFQGTGAADDSGLPNDRFFAVRPEGSVSTLKIQRTERGDSAVYLCASSAMPALNTEAFFGQGTRLTVV.